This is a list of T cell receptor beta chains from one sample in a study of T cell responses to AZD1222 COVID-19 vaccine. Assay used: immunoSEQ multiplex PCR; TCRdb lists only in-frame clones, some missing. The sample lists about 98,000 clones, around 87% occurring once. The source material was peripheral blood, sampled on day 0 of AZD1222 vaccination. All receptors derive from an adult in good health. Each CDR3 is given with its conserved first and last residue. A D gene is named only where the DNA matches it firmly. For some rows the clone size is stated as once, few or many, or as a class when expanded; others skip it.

CDR3nt: TGCGCCAGCAGCTTGCAGTACATGAACACTGAAGCTTTCTTT; CDR3aa: CASSLQYMNTEAFF; d_gene: -; abundance: -; j_gene: TRBJ1-1; v_gene: TRBV5-1
CDR3nt: TGTGCCAGCAGCCCACGGTACTACGAGCAGTACTTC; CDR3aa: CASSPRYYEQYF; d_gene: -; abundance: -; j_gene: TRBJ2-7; v_gene: TRBV6-2/TRBV6-3
CDR3nt: TGTGCCAGCAGCGAACAGGGCTCTGGGGCCAACGTCCTGACTTTC; CDR3aa: CASSEQGSGANVLTF; d_gene: -; abundance: -; j_gene: TRBJ2-6; v_gene: TRBV4-2
CDR3nt: TGTGCCAGCGGACTGAGCACAGATACGCAGTATTTT; CDR3aa: CASGLSTDTQYF; d_gene: -; abundance: -; j_gene: TRBJ2-3; v_gene: TRBV7-2
CDR3nt: TGCAGCGTGAACAGGGCAACTAACTATGGCTACACCTTC; CDR3aa: CSVNRATNYGYTF; d_gene: -; abundance: -; j_gene: TRBJ1-2; v_gene: TRBV29-1
CDR3nt: TGTGCCATCAGTGAGCGGCAGGGAGAGGAGCAGTACTTC; CDR3aa: CAISERQGEEQYF; d_gene: -; abundance: few; j_gene: TRBJ2-7; v_gene: TRBV10-3
CDR3nt: TGTGCCAGCAGCCTAACTAGGCCCGGGGAGCTGTTTTTT; CDR3aa: CASSLTRPGELFF; d_gene: -; abundance: once; j_gene: TRBJ2-2; v_gene: TRBV12-3/TRBV12-4
CDR3nt: TGTGCCATCAGTGAGTCCGAGACTAGCACAGATACGCAGTATTTT; CDR3aa: CAISESETSTDTQYF; d_gene: -; abundance: -; j_gene: TRBJ2-3; v_gene: TRBV10-3
CDR3nt: TGTGCCAGCTCGCCCACCCGGGACAGGGGATCAAACATTCAGTACTTC; CDR3aa: CASSPTRDRGSNIQYF; d_gene: TRBD1; abundance: -; j_gene: TRBJ2-4; v_gene: TRBV18
CDR3nt: TGCAGTGCTAGTGGGACCACCGGGCACTATGGCTACACCTTC; CDR3aa: CSASGTTGHYGYTF; d_gene: -; abundance: few; j_gene: TRBJ1-2; v_gene: TRBV20-1
CDR3nt: TGCGCCAGCAGCACCACTCCGGGAACCTACGAGCAGTACTTC; CDR3aa: CASSTTPGTYEQYF; d_gene: -; abundance: -; j_gene: TRBJ2-7; v_gene: TRBV5-1
CDR3nt: TGTGCCAGCAGCCTTCTGAACACCGGGGAGCTGTTTTTT; CDR3aa: CASSLLNTGELFF; d_gene: -; abundance: -; j_gene: TRBJ2-2; v_gene: TRBV14
CDR3nt: TGTGCCAGCAGCTTGGGTGTGGGACAGACTTGGGATTCACCCCTCCACTTT; CDR3aa: CASSLGVGQTWDSPLHF; d_gene: TRBD1; abundance: few; j_gene: TRBJ1-6; v_gene: TRBV5-5
CDR3nt: TGTGCCAGAAGCTTCTACGATAGGATGCAGGTCGGATTCATGAACACTGAAGCTTTCTTT; CDR3aa: CARSFYDRMQVGFMNTEAFF; d_gene: -; abundance: -; j_gene: TRBJ1-1; v_gene: TRBV5-3
CDR3nt: TGTGCCAGCATTAACCGGGACAGGAAGTTTGACTATGGCTACACCTTC; CDR3aa: CASINRDRKFDYGYTF; d_gene: TRBD1; abundance: -; j_gene: TRBJ1-2; v_gene: TRBV6-6
CDR3nt: TGTGCCAGCAGTTACTCAGTCCAAAACACTGAAGCTTTCTTT; CDR3aa: CASSYSVQNTEAFF; d_gene: -; abundance: -; j_gene: TRBJ1-1; v_gene: TRBV6-5
CDR3nt: TGTGCCAGCAGAGGTAGCAATCAGCCCCAGCATTTT; CDR3aa: CASRGSNQPQHF; d_gene: -; abundance: -; j_gene: TRBJ1-5; v_gene: TRBV2
CDR3nt: TGTGCCAGCAGTATCCCGACAGGGGGAAATTCACCCCTCCACTTT; CDR3aa: CASSIPTGGNSPLHF; d_gene: TRBD1; abundance: -; j_gene: TRBJ1-6; v_gene: TRBV28
CDR3nt: TGTGCCAGCAGCTTAAGAGGGACAGTTAATGAAAAACTGTTTTTT; CDR3aa: CASSLRGTVNEKLFF; d_gene: TRBD1; abundance: -; j_gene: TRBJ1-4; v_gene: TRBV7-8
CDR3nt: TGTGCCAGCAGCTTATCTCGACCACCCTACGAGCAGTACTTC; CDR3aa: CASSLSRPPYEQYF; d_gene: -; abundance: -; j_gene: TRBJ2-7; v_gene: TRBV11-2
CDR3nt: TGTGCCAGCAGCGTAGTGGCTAGCGGGGGGATAGATACGCAGTATTTT; CDR3aa: CASSVVASGGIDTQYF; d_gene: TRBD2; abundance: -; j_gene: TRBJ2-3; v_gene: TRBV9
CDR3nt: TGTGCCAGCAGTGAAGCGTACAGAAGGGATCAAGAGATCCAGTACTTC; CDR3aa: CASSEAYRRDQEIQYF; d_gene: -; abundance: -; j_gene: TRBJ2-5; v_gene: TRBV6-1
CDR3nt: TGTGCCATCAGTTATGCGATAGCGGTAGGGGAGCTGTTTTTT; CDR3aa: CAISYAIAVGELFF; d_gene: -; abundance: -; j_gene: TRBJ2-2; v_gene: TRBV10-3
CDR3nt: TGTGCCAGCAGTTACCCGATCGGGTCGAACACCGGGGAGCTGTTTTTT; CDR3aa: CASSYPIGSNTGELFF; d_gene: -; abundance: -; j_gene: TRBJ2-2; v_gene: TRBV6-2/TRBV6-3
CDR3nt: TGCAGCGTAGGAATTCCAGAGGGGCAGTTCTTC; CDR3aa: CSVGIPEGQFF; d_gene: -; abundance: -; j_gene: TRBJ2-1; v_gene: TRBV29-1
CDR3nt: TGTGCCAGCTCCCTAACCCCCGACAGAAGTAGGGAGACCCAGTACTTC; CDR3aa: CASSLTPDRSRETQYF; d_gene: -; abundance: -; j_gene: TRBJ2-5; v_gene: TRBV18
CDR3nt: TGTGCCAGCAGCTTTGGGTACCAGGATGGCTACACCTTC; CDR3aa: CASSFGYQDGYTF; d_gene: -; abundance: -; j_gene: TRBJ1-2; v_gene: TRBV7-3
CDR3nt: TGTGCCAGCAGTTATGCCAGGACCCTCAATCAGCCCCAGCATTTT; CDR3aa: CASSYARTLNQPQHF; d_gene: -; abundance: few; j_gene: TRBJ1-5; v_gene: TRBV6-2/TRBV6-3
CDR3nt: TGTGCCAGCAGTTCTCTCCGGGATTCCTACAATGAGCAGTTCTTC; CDR3aa: CASSSLRDSYNEQFF; d_gene: -; abundance: -; j_gene: TRBJ2-1; v_gene: TRBV28
CDR3nt: TGTGCCAGCAGTTCTCTTGGGGAGACCCAGTACTTC; CDR3aa: CASSSLGETQYF; d_gene: -; abundance: -; j_gene: TRBJ2-5; v_gene: TRBV27
CDR3nt: TGCGCCAGCAGCTTAGGGGACACTGAAGCTTTCTTT; CDR3aa: CASSLGDTEAFF; d_gene: -; abundance: -; j_gene: TRBJ1-1; v_gene: TRBV5-1
CDR3nt: TGCAGCGCCGCGGAGGGTGACTATGGCTACACCTTC; CDR3aa: CSAAEGDYGYTF; d_gene: -; abundance: few; j_gene: TRBJ1-2; v_gene: TRBV29-1
CDR3nt: TGTGCTAGCAGCCCGCGGACAGGGGTCACCGGGGAGCTGTTTTTT; CDR3aa: CASSPRTGVTGELFF; d_gene: TRBD1; abundance: -; j_gene: TRBJ2-2; v_gene: TRBV7-7
CDR3nt: TGTGCCAGCAGCCCTTACAGGGGGAGAAGCGGGGAGCTGTTTTTT; CDR3aa: CASSPYRGRSGELFF; d_gene: TRBD1; abundance: -; j_gene: TRBJ2-2; v_gene: TRBV14
CDR3nt: TGTGCCAGCAGTGATTCAGAGGATCCGGGGGACAGGGGTTTCTCGGGCACAGATACGCAGTATTTT; CDR3aa: CASSDSEDPGDRGFSGTDTQYF; d_gene: TRBD1; abundance: -; j_gene: TRBJ2-3; v_gene: TRBV2
CDR3nt: TGTGCCAGCAGCTGGGACTTCTCCTACGAGCAGTACTTC; CDR3aa: CASSWDFSYEQYF; d_gene: -; abundance: once; j_gene: TRBJ2-7; v_gene: TRBV7-9
CDR3nt: TGTGCCAGTACAAGGGCAGGACTCGACAATGAGCAGTTCTTC; CDR3aa: CASTRAGLDNEQFF; d_gene: -; abundance: -; j_gene: TRBJ2-1; v_gene: TRBV19
CDR3nt: TGTGCCAGCAGTCAAGCCGGGACAGGGGGGGGCTACACCTTC; CDR3aa: CASSQAGTGGGYTF; d_gene: TRBD1; abundance: -; j_gene: TRBJ1-2; v_gene: TRBV28
CDR3nt: TGTGCCACCAGCAGGGTGACAGGGGCGGGAGGGACAGATACGCAGTATTTT; CDR3aa: CATSRVTGAGGTDTQYF; d_gene: -; abundance: -; j_gene: TRBJ2-3; v_gene: TRBV15
CDR3nt: TGTGCCAGCAGCTCCCGGACAGGAGTCCCCGGGGAGCTGTTTTTT; CDR3aa: CASSSRTGVPGELFF; d_gene: TRBD1; abundance: -; j_gene: TRBJ2-2; v_gene: TRBV6-5
CDR3nt: TGTGCCAGCAGTGAAGAACAGGGAGGGGTCTATGGCTACACCTTC; CDR3aa: CASSEEQGGVYGYTF; d_gene: -; abundance: few; j_gene: TRBJ1-2; v_gene: TRBV2
CDR3nt: TGTGCCAGCAGCTTAACGGCAGCGAGACTAACTGGGGATGAGCAGTTCTTC; CDR3aa: CASSLTAARLTGDEQFF; d_gene: -; abundance: -; j_gene: TRBJ2-1; v_gene: TRBV7-3
CDR3nt: TGTGCCAGCAGGCCGGAGGGGCGGACGCACCGGGAGCTGTTTTTT; CDR3aa: CASRPEGRTHRELFF; d_gene: -; abundance: few; j_gene: TRBJ2-2; v_gene: TRBV11-2
CDR3nt: TGCGCCAGCAGCCGGGACAGGGGCGATGAGCAGTTCTTC; CDR3aa: CASSRDRGDEQFF; d_gene: TRBD1; abundance: -; j_gene: TRBJ2-1; v_gene: TRBV5-1
CDR3nt: TGTGCCAGCAGCGACGGGATTAACTATGGCTACACCTTC; CDR3aa: CASSDGINYGYTF; d_gene: -; abundance: -; j_gene: TRBJ1-2; v_gene: TRBV9
CDR3nt: TGTGCCATCGGCTGGATGGGGGGCTATGGCTACACCTTC; CDR3aa: CAIGWMGGYGYTF; d_gene: -; abundance: -; j_gene: TRBJ1-2; v_gene: TRBV5-6
CDR3nt: TGTGCCAGCAGCCCCTCCTACCTTCCGGGACAGGGAGGAGGGAGGGTCACAGATACGCAGTATTTT; CDR3aa: CASSPSYLPGQGGGRVTDTQYF; d_gene: TRBD1; abundance: -; j_gene: TRBJ2-3; v_gene: TRBV3-1/TRBV3-2